Shown below are 32 T cell receptor beta chains from a single sample sequenced in a study of technical replicates of blood from several donors. Some clones are missing from TCRdb's copy, which holds only in-frame ones; the method was immunoSEQ multiplex PCR. The table has 75,000 to 85,000 clones, 90% to 96% seen once. Sequenced material: T cells isolated from PBMCs. These receptors were collected from a human donor in good health.

The chain recombines TRBV19 with TRBJ2-5; TRBD2 matches 14 bases. The CDR3 is 19 amino acids. CDR1 LNHDA and CDR2 SQIVND come from the germline V gene (reference sequence). The ends lost 5 bases at V and 5 bases at J; junction bases unmatched: 16. This chain's CDR3 is CASSRLAGGPLQSRETQYF. The CDR3 region has the DNA TGTGCCAGTAGTCGACTAGCGGGAGGGCCTTTACAGTCGCGGGAGACCCAGTACTTC. The full variable domain, with the rest looked up from reference TRBV19 and TRBJ2-5, is DGGITQSPKYLFRKEGQNVTLSCEQNLNHDAMYWYRQDPGQGLRLIYYSQIVNDFQKGDIAEGYSVSREKKESFPLTVTSAQKNPTAFYLCASSRLAGGPLQSRETQYFGPGTRLLVL.

As to this clone: Additional DNA sequences in this sample encode the identical CDR3. V usage is TRBV7-2 and J usage is TRBJ2-3, with unresolved D. The CDR3 is 13 amino acids. The V gene lost 0 bases and the J gene lost 6 bases, with 7 bases spanning the gap. The V gene's germline CDR1 is SGHTA and CDR2 FQGNSA. The CDR3 loop is CASSLAYTDTQYF. CDR3 coding DNA: TGTGCCAGCAGCTTAGCGTACACGGATACGCAGTATTTT.

CDR3 region: CSVQSRLAGGPGLYEQYF. The CDR3 nucleotides read TGCAGCGTCCAATCCCGACTAGCGGGAGGGCCGGGCCTTTACGAGCAGTACTTC. This rearrangement joins TRBV29-1 to TRBJ2-7; 14 bases are shared with TRBD2. V lost 6 bases and J lost 4; bases outside the gene matches: 17. The CDR3 has 18 amino acids. Per germline, CDR1 SQVTM and CDR2 ANQGSEA.

The chain is built from TRBV20-1 and TRBJ2-1, with 8 positions matching TRBD1. The CDR3 has 11 amino acids. CDR1 is DFQATT, CDR2 SNEGSKA, per germline (reference sequence). Trimming at V came to 5 bases and at J to 15 bases, leaving 9 bases not matched to a gene. The CDR3: CSALQGAVLFF. In DNA form, the CDR3 reads TGCAGTGCTCTTCAGGGGGCCGTGTTGTTCTTC.

The sample holds one count of this clone. The CDR3 is CASSQLLLERPGEQFF. The CDR3 bases are TGCGCCAGCAGCCAATTGTTATTAGAGCGCCCTGGGGAGCAGTTCTTC. The V and J genes are TRBV4-1 and TRBJ2-1; D remains ambiguous. The CDR3 totals 16 residues. V was trimmed by 2 bases and J by 10 bases, leaving 21 bases between them. Germline V gene sequence: CDR1 MGHRA, CDR2 YSYEKL.

The V gene is TRBV10-3, the J gene TRBJ1-4; maybe TRBD1 (5 bases). Between the trimmed V and J ends, which lost 0 bases and 0 bases, there was a span of 8 bases. From germline, CDR1 is ENHRY and CDR2 SYGVKD. The CDR3 consists of 16 residues. In DNA form, the CDR3 reads TGTGCCATCAGTGAGTCGGACACGGCAACTAATGAAAAACTGTTTTTT. Translated: CAISESDTATNEKLFF.

The V and J genes are TRBV30 and TRBJ1-3, with 11 bases aligning to TRBD1. V lost 2 bases to trimming and J lost 3 bases; unmatched junction nucleotides: 6. The CDR3 length is 16 residues. Germline V lookup: CDR1 GTSNPN, CDR2 SVGIG (reference sequence). The CDR3 nucleotides are TGTGCCTGGAGTAGGGGACAGGGGGTTCGTGGAAACACCATATATTTT. This codes for CAWSRGQGVRGNTIYF.

J is TRBJ2-1 and V is TRBV5-6, with no clear D. The CDR3 runs to 9 residues. V dropped 5 bases and J dropped 12 bases, with 6 bases sitting between them. Germline V lookup: CDR1 SGHDT, CDR2 YYEEEE. CDR3 in DNA: TGTGCCAGCAGTCGGTGGCAGTTCTTC. This translates into CASSRWQFF.

V gene TRBV29-1 combines with J gene TRBJ2-2, with 7 bases fitting TRBD2. V dropped 4 bases and J dropped 4; count of bases not matched to a gene: 0. CDR1 SQVTM and CDR2 ANQGSEA come from the germline V gene. The CDR3 consists of 12 residues. The CDR3 bases are TGCAGCGTTGGGGGGGGCACCGGGGAGCTGTTTTTT. Protein: CSVGGGTGELFF.

The chain uses TRBV2 and TRBJ2-7; perhaps TRBD2 as D (5 bases). This CDR3 region has 11 residues. CDR1 is SNHLY and CDR2 is FYNNEI in the germline V gene. V lost 3 bases and J lost 6, with 6 bases in between. The CDR3 DNA reads as TGTGCCAGCAGTGATGGGAGCGAGCAGTACTTC. This translates into CASSDGSEQYF.

The chain joins TRBV27 to TRBJ1-1; D possibly corresponds to TRBD1 (5 bases). Germline assignment: CDR1 MNHEY and CDR2 SMNVEV (reference sequence). Trimming removed 1 base from V and 0 bases from J, with 18 bases in between. The CDR3 runs to 18 residues. The CDR3 sequence: CASSLWVAGGLMNTEAFF. As DNA, the CDR3 is TGTGCCAGCAGTTTATGGGTAGCCGGGGGGTTAATGAACACTGAAGCTTTCTTT.

This sequence joins TRBV27 and TRBJ1-3, with 8 bases that match TRBD1. Germline V gene lookup returns CDR1 MNHEY and CDR2 SMNVEV (reference sequence). V lost 6 bases and J lost 2; bases outside the gene matches: 6. The CDR3 covers 15 residues. CDR3: CASRPTGAPGNTIYF. CDR3 in DNA: TGTGCCAGCAGACCGACAGGGGCCCCTGGAAACACCATATATTTT.

The chain couples TRBV7-9 to TRBJ1-4, with TRBD1 as a possible D gene (6 bases). The V end lost 5 bases, the J end lost 4 bases, and 26 bases lay between the germline ends. Per germline, CDR1 SEHNR and CDR2 FQNEAQ (reference sequence). The CDR3 contains 19 residues. The CDR3 loop is CASSLTRTANTPINEKLFF. In DNA, the CDR3 is TGTGCCAGCAGCCTCACGCGGACAGCGAATACACCTATTAATGAAAAACTGTTTTTT. The full variable domain, its missing parts supplied by reference TRBV7-9 and TRBJ1-4, is DTGVSQNPRHKITKRGQNVTFRCDPISEHNRLYWYRQTLGQGPEFLTYFQNEAQLEKSRLLSDRFSAERPKGSFSTLEIQRTEQGDSAMYLCASSLTRTANTPINEKLFFGSGTQLSVL.

This sequence joins TRBV30 and TRBJ2-1; 15 nucleotides line up with TRBD2. CDR1 and CDR2 from the germline V gene are GTSNPN and SVGIG (reference sequence). V gave up 3 bases and J gave up 4 bases; unmatched junction bases: 1. The CDR3 spans 15 residues. The CDR3 reads CAWSGLAGGYNEQFF. CDR3 nucleotide sequence: TGTGCCTGGAGCGGACTAGCGGGAGGGTACAATGAGCAGTTCTTC.

The J gene is TRBJ1-5, the V gene TRBV10-2; TRBD1 agrees at 9 bases. The V segment lost 6 bases and the J segment 1 base; nucleotides outside the gene matches: 4. Germline CDR1 and CDR2: WSHSY and SAAADI. CDR3 length: 15 amino acids. CDR3 nucleotides: TGCGCCAGCAGGGGGGGACAGGGAAGCAATCAGCCCCAGCATTTT. It translates to CASRGGQGSNQPQHF.

The chain joins TRBV5-1 to TRBJ2-5; D may be TRBD2 (5 bases). CDR1 and CDR2 from the germline V gene are SGHRS and YFSETQ. This CDR3 is built from 13 residues. Trimming removed 1 base at V and 2 bases at J, with 6 bases between. The CDR3 DNA follows: TGCGCCAGCAGCTTGACTAGTCAAGAGACCCAGTACTTC. Translation gives CASSLTSQETQYF.

DNA of the CDR3: TGTGCCAGTAGTATTCAGGCAGGTGAAGCTTTCTTT. Translating gives CASSIQAGEAFF. The J gene is TRBJ1-1, the V gene TRBV19; D is ambiguous. With 3 bases removed from V and 7 bases from J, the gap between germline ends came to 9 bases. Germline-derived CDR1 and CDR2 are LNHDA and SQIVND (reference sequence). The CDR3 is 12 amino acids.

This chain links TRBV10-2 with TRBJ1-2, with 7 bases that match TRBD1. Germline CDR1 is WSHSY and CDR2 is SAAADI. V lost 3 bases, J lost 2 bases, and 3 bases stayed unmatched. The CDR3 totals 14 residues. Here the CDR3 reads CASSDLTGNYGYTF. DNA for the CDR3: TGCGCCAGCAGTGACCTGACAGGGAACTATGGCTACACCTTC.

V is TRBV5-8 and J is TRBJ1-5, with 7 nucleotides matching TRBD1. With 5 bases clipped from V and 0 bases from J, the junction kept 5 bases outside the gene matches. The germline V gene encodes CDR1 SGHTS and CDR2 YDEGEE. The CDR3 sequence is 15 residues long. In DNA form, the CDR3 reads TGTGCCAGCAGTCAGGGGACAGTTAGCAATCAGCCCCAGCATTTT. It yields the protein CASSQGTVSNQPQHF.

This clone was recorded once. The gene calls are TRBV10-3 and TRBJ2-7; no reliable D call. CDR3 length: 14 amino acids. V was trimmed by 2 bases and J by 3 bases, leaving 11 bases between them. CDR1 ENHRY and CDR2 SYGVKD come from the germline V gene. The CDR3 region has the DNA TGTGCCATCAGTGAGGGCGCGGCAAGCTACGAGCAGTACTTC. Translation gives CAISEGAASYEQYF.

The chain recombines TRBV4-3 with TRBJ2-3; 9 bases map to TRBD2. The CDR3 runs 16 residues. Per the germline V gene, CDR1 is LGHNA and CDR2 is YSLEER. J gave up 4 bases and V 0 bases, and 5 bases lay outside the gene matches. CDR3 protein: CASSQELAGESDTQYF. Here the CDR3 DNA reads TGCGCCAGCAGCCAAGAGTTAGCGGGAGAATCAGATACGCAGTATTTT.

This chain uses TRBV29-1 with TRBJ2-7; 8 bases align to TRBD1. CDR3 length: 14 amino acids. Germline lookup yields CDR1 SQVTM and CDR2 ANQGSEA. With 5 bases clipped from V and 3 bases from J, the junction kept 9 bases outside the gene matches. The CDR3 DNA sequence: TGCAGCGTTTCAGGGGGCCCAACGTTCTACGAGCAGTACTTC. Translation gives CSVSGGPTFYEQYF.

The chain carries TRBV27 and TRBJ1-2; 8 nucleotides align to TRBD1. The CDR3 contains 13 residues. Germline values: CDR1 MNHEY, CDR2 SMNVEV (reference sequence). The V gene end was trimmed by 5 bases and the J gene end by 6 bases; junction bases not matched to a gene: 5. CDR3 nucleotide sequence: TGTGCCAGCAGTCTCGACAGGGGACATGGCTACACCTTC. It is translated as CASSLDRGHGYTF.

The rearrangement joins TRBV13 to TRBJ1-1; possible D gene TRBD1, 6 bases. Germline assignment: CDR1 PRHDT and CDR2 FYEKMQ (reference sequence). CDR3 length equals 16 residues. Between the trimmed V and J ends, which lost 5 bases and 8 bases, there was a span of 24 bases. CDR3 residues: CASSLLKLDRRVEAFF. CDR3 DNA sequence: TGTGCCAGCAGCCTACTAAAACTAGACAGGCGGGTAGAAGCTTTCTTT.

About this clone: At the DNA level, this CDR3 is encoded by other sequences in the same sample as well. The rearrangement uses TRBV27 and TRBJ2-7, with D possibly being TRBD1 (6 bases). CDR3 size: 12 residues. Germline values: CDR1 MNHEY, CDR2 SMNVEV (reference sequence). The V and J ends lost 5 bases and 3 bases respectively, with 8 bases between them. The CDR3 DNA is TGTGCCAGCAGTCCACAGGGCTACGAGCAGTACTTC. This encodes CASSPQGYEQYF.

J is TRBJ2-5 and V is TRBV5-1; TRBD2 matches at 7 bases. This CDR3 contains 12 residues. The junction had 2 bases not matched to a gene; V was cut back by 7 bases and J by 2 bases. Germline CDR1 SGHRS, CDR2 YFSETQ. CDR3: CASGEGQETQYF. The CDR3 DNA is TGCGCCAGCGGGGAGGGGCAAGAGACCCAGTACTTC.

The count of this clone is one. The chain employs TRBV7-8 and TRBJ1-5, with D perhaps TRBD1 (5 bases). V lost 5 bases and J lost 4, with 9 bases in between. The CDR3 covers 13 residues. The germline V gene encodes CDR1 SGHVS and CDR2 FQNEAQ. The DNA of the CDR3 is TGTGCCAGCAGCCCCGGACAAAATCAGCCCCAGCATTTT. Protein product: CASSPGQNQPQHF.

The rearrangement joins TRBV19 to TRBJ1-1; 7 bases agree with TRBD1. Germline V lookup: CDR1 LNHDA, CDR2 SQIVND (reference sequence). With V trimmed by 5 bases and J by 0 bases, 6 bases remained unmatched. The CDR3 runs to 15 residues. The CDR3 DNA follows: TGTGCCAGTAGTGCGCTGACAGGGCTGAACACTGAAGCTTTCTTT. Residues: CASSALTGLNTEAFF.

The rearrangement uses TRBV14 and TRBJ2-1, with no clear D. The ends were cut back, 8 bases at V and 13 bases at J, with 18 bases in the middle. Germline CDR1 SGHDN, CDR2 FVKESK. CDR3 length equals 12 residues. The CDR3 coding sequence is TGTGCCAGCGCACATCATGGGCTGCTTCAGTTCTTC. Translation gives CASAHHGLLQFF.

The V call is TRBV20-1, the J call TRBJ1-1; a possible D gene is TRBD1 (6 bases). The CDR3 runs 11 residues. CDR1 DFQATT and CDR2 SNEGSKA come from the germline V gene (reference sequence). The ends were cut back, 0 bases at V and 8 bases at J, with 7 bases in the middle. The CDR3 DNA reads TGCAGTGCTAGAGACGGACAGGAAGCTTTCTTT. Its protein product is CSARDGQEAFF.

The chain joins TRBV5-4 to TRBJ2-7; TRBD2 might be the D (5 bases). This CDR3 comprises 15 residues. Looked up from germline, CDR1 is SGHNT and CDR2 is YYREEE (reference sequence). The V and J ends lost 4 bases and 1 base respectively, with 15 bases between them. CDR3 loop: CASSRGPADSYEQYF. The CDR3 DNA is TGTGCCAGCAGCCGCGGGCCAGCCGATTCCTACGAGCAGTACTTC.

The CDR3 here is CSVDGFGGQGTDTQYF. For the CDR3, the DNA is TGCAGCGTTGATGGTTTTGGTGGACAGGGCACAGATACGCAGTATTTT. V and J are TRBV29-1 and TRBJ2-3, with 7 bases that match TRBD1. From germline, CDR1 is SQVTM and CDR2 ANQGSEA. Trimming took 3 bases from V and 1 from J; bases not matched to a gene: 10. This CDR3 spans 16 amino acids.